This is a list of T cell receptor beta chains from one sample in a study of control samples from healthy donors and cancer patients. The repertoire was sequenced with immunoSEQ multiplex PCR; TCRdb's copy has only in-frame clones and lacks some. The data show more than 95,000 clones, 75% to 90% seen once. Input material: PBMCs. The source is a man aged 55 to 70 with lung cancer. Both conserved end residues are part of each CDR3. The order of the fields is D gene, V gene, J gene, CDR3 protein. D genes are given only for firm matches.

NA	TRBV7-9	TRBJ2-5	CASSPVRLETQYF
TRBD1	TRBV5-4	TRBJ1-1	CASSQDRGTEAFF
TRBD1	TRBV15	TRBJ1-3	CATSRDRTGSGNTIYF
NA	TRBV6-4	TRBJ1-1	CASRASDGTEAFF
TRBD1	TRBV11-3	TRBJ1-1	CASSLVRVGTANTEAFF
NA	TRBV19	TRBJ1-6	CASRTQGLDSPLHF
NA	TRBV18	TRBJ2-2	CASSSDRSANTGELFF
NA	TRBV2	TRBJ1-3	CASSGQGPSSGNTIYF
TRBD1	TRBV15	TRBJ2-6	CATSPRGQRSGANVLTF
NA	TRBV4-1	TRBJ1-2	CASSQAEGPLYYGYTF
NA	TRBV13	TRBJ2-3	CASSLGSYTDTQYF
NA	TRBV19	TRBJ2-1	CASTRAAPSTHEQFF
NA	TRBV24-1	TRBJ2-7	CATPGAGVRF
NA	TRBV5-6	TRBJ1-2	CASSLPGKHGYTF
NA	TRBV30	TRBJ1-4	CAWKSGRALASEKLFF
TRBD2	TRBV10-3	TRBJ2-3	CAISEGRGDQDTQYF
NA	TRBV2	TRBJ1-2	CASRTGLSHYGYTF
NA	TRBV2	TRBJ1-5	CASSSQGVGNQPQHF
NA	TRBV18	TRBJ1-5	CASSPGGSNQPQHF
NA	TRBV18	TRBJ2-2	CASCTGFQTGELFF
NA	TRBV6-5	TRBJ1-2	CASSTTGLYGYTF
TRBD1	TRBV7-9	TRBJ1-2	CASSPQGEEGYTF
NA	TRBV6-5	TRBJ1-2	CASTRANYGYTF
TRBD1	TRBV30	TRBJ2-2	CARTGGVNTGELFF
TRBD2	TRBV10-3	TRBJ2-5	CAISEMTGGPAGTQYF
TRBD2	TRBV27	TRBJ2-5	CASSLWGGGAQQETQYF
NA	TRBV13	TRBJ2-1	CASRPVFYGDEQFF
NA	TRBV7-6	TRBJ1-1	CASSLVADNTEAFF
TRBD1	TRBV3-1/TRBV3-2	TRBJ1-3	CASSPPTGAGNTIYF
NA	TRBV18	TRBJ2-3	CASSPRGQPTDTQYF
NA	TRBV24-1	TRBJ2-3	CATSDPQGTDTQYF
NA	TRBV19	TRBJ1-1	CASSTPGLNTEAFF
NA	TRBV6-6	TRBJ1-4	CASSKTAQKLFF
NA	TRBV11-3	TRBJ2-1	CASSLEQGNAQFF
NA	TRBV7-8	TRBJ1-1	CASSLALFGRNTEAFF
NA	TRBV6-5	TRBJ2-2	CASRNTGLNTGELFF
NA	TRBV5-1	TRBJ1-1	CASSFSEFTEAFF
NA	TRBV6-5	TRBJ1-1	CASSIQGPVDTEAFF
TRBD1	TRBV10-2	TRBJ2-5	CASSAAGGLETQYF
TRBD1	TRBV24-1	TRBJ2-5	CATVQQGGETQYF
NA	TRBV10-3	TRBJ1-5	CAISDSLGKGNQPQHF
TRBD1	TRBV30	TRBJ1-5	CAWSVRYGTGTDIQPQHF
NA	TRBV5-4	TRBJ1-2	CASSLQVNYGYTF
TRBD2	TRBV15	TRBJ2-5	CATSREMRGGSETQYF
NA	TRBV27	TRBJ2-5	CTSSFWQGEGETQYF